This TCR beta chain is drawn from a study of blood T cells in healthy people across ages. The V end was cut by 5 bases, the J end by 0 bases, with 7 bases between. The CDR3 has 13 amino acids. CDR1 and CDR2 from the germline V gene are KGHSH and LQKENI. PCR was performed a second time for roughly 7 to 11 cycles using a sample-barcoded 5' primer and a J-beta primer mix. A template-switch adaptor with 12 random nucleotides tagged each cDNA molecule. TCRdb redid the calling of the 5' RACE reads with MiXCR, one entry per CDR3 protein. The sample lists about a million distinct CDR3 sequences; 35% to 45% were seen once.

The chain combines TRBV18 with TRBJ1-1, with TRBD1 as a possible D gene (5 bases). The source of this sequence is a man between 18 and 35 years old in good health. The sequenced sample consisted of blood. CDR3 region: CASSEDMNTEAFF. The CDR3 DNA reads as TGTGCCAGCTCAGAGGACATGAACACTGAAGCTTTCTTT.